This TCR beta chain comes out of a study of cytomegalovirus exposure and HLA in healthy donors. PCR employed 60 Vbeta and 13 Jbeta primers. Some clones are missing from TCRdb's copy, which holds only in-frame ones; the method was immunoSEQ multiplex PCR. This table has approximately 130,000 clones, about 80% appearing once. As for this clone: What it recognizes is unknown.

Germline lookup yields CDR1 SGHNT and CDR2 YYREEE (reference sequence). With 2 bases clipped from V and 0 bases from J, the junction kept 3 bases outside the gene matches. The CDR3 is 16 amino acids. Whole-study findings and limits: Cytomegalovirus association was listed for around 180 TCR beta chains. Several top significant clusters appeared, in a later analysis, to be linked to common viral pathogens. A missense DCLRE1C variant was associated with V- and J-gene trimming of TCR beta chains in a later analysis, and an independent cohort replicated the association. For most subjects, TCR beta sequences were reported to predict HLA-A and HLA-B alleles with accuracy.

This sequence was found in a woman in her forties or fifties in good health and CMV-seronegative. This rearrangement joins TRBV5-4 to TRBJ1-3; 9 bases are a match to TRBD1. The sample comprised PBMCs. CDR3: CASSLGTGRSGNTIYF. The CDR3 DNA reads TGTGCCAGCAGCTTAGGGACAGGGCGCTCTGGAAACACCATATATTTT.